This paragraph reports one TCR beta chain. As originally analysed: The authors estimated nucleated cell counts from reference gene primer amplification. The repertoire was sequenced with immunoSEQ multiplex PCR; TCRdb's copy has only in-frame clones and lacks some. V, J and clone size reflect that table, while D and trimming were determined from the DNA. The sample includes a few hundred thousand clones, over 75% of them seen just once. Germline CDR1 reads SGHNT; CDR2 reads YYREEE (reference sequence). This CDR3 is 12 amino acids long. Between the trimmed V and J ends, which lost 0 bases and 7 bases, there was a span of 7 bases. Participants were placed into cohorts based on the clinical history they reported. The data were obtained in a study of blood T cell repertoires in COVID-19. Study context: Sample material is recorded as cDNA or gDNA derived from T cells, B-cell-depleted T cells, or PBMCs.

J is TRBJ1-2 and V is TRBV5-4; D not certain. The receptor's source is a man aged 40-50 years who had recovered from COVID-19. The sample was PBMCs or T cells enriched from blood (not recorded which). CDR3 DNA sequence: TGTGCCAGCAGCTTGGACGAGGTTGGCTACACCTTC. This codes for CASSLDEVGYTF.